This record covers a single T cell receptor beta chain. This CDR3 is 17 amino acids long. Germline-derived CDR1 and CDR2 are MGHRA and YSYEKL. J gave up 1 base and V 0 bases, and 4 bases lay outside the gene matches. The data belong to a study of blood T cell repertoires in COVID-19. Measured with immunoSEQ multiplex PCR; TCRdb has only the in-frame clones, and not every one. The sample carries fewer than 85,000 clones, more than 60% recorded once. The sample taken for sequencing was peripheral blood. V usage is TRBV4-1 and J usage is TRBJ2-2, with 8 bases that match TRBD2. This receptor was identified in a man in his 60s with acute or convalescent COVID-19. The CDR3 DNA reads as TGCGCCAGCAGCCAAGAGGGGACTAGGCTGAACACCGGGGAGCTGTTTTTT. Residues: CASSQEGTRLNTGELFF.